Listed below are T cell receptor beta chains from one sample, sequenced in a study of blood T cell repertoires in COVID-19. Profiling relied on immunoSEQ multiplex PCR, and the TCRdb table lists in-frame clones only, not all of them. The table records about 210,000 clones, 88% of them present only once. Sequenced material: peripheral blood. Source of these receptors: a man aged 65-85 years with acute or convalescent COVID-19. Each CDR3 is given with its conserved first and last residue. D genes are given only for firm matches. Clone sizes are given selectively: once, few, many, or a class where the clone is expanded.

abundance: .
j_gene: TRBJ2-4
v_gene: TRBV3-1/TRBV3-2
d_gene: .
CDR3aa: CASSPRGGDGAKNIQYF
CDR3nt: TGTGCCAGCAGCCCCCGGGGCGGGGATGGAGCCAAAAACATTCAGTACTTC

abundance: .
j_gene: TRBJ1-2
v_gene: TRBV18
d_gene: .
CDR3aa: CASSPQPPAGYTF
CDR3nt: TGTGCCAGCTCACCACAGCCGCCCGCGGGCTACACCTTC

abundance: .
j_gene: TRBJ1-5
v_gene: TRBV3-1/TRBV3-2
d_gene: .
CDR3aa: CASSPGGGQPQHF
CDR3nt: TGTGCCAGCAGCCCCGGGGGGGGTCAGCCCCAGCATTTT

abundance: .
j_gene: TRBJ2-5
v_gene: TRBV9
d_gene: TRBD1
CDR3aa: CASSVVRGPKETQYF
CDR3nt: TGTGCCAGCAGCGTAGTAAGGGGGCCTAAAGAGACCCAGTACTTC

abundance: .
j_gene: TRBJ2-4
v_gene: TRBV6-1
d_gene: .
CDR3aa: CASSEHLGFGRGTEKNIQYF
CDR3nt: TGTGCCAGCAGTGAACATCTGGGGTTCGGGAGAGGAACCGAGAAAAACATTCAGTACTTC

abundance: once
j_gene: TRBJ2-5
v_gene: TRBV4-1
d_gene: TRBD2
CDR3aa: CASRLTGAGGLETQYF
CDR3nt: TGCGCCAGCAGGCTAACCGGGGCGGGAGGCTTAGAGACCCAGTACTTC

abundance: .
j_gene: TRBJ2-5
v_gene: TRBV30
d_gene: .
CDR3aa: CAWNRLGNQETQYF
CDR3nt: TGTGCCTGGAACAGGCTAGGTAACCAAGAAACCCAGTACTTC

abundance: few
j_gene: TRBJ2-1
v_gene: TRBV5-1
d_gene: TRBD2
CDR3aa: CASSFTSGSSYNEQFF
CDR3nt: TGCGCCAGCAGCTTTACTAGCGGGAGCTCCTACAATGAGCAGTTCTTC

abundance: .
j_gene: TRBJ1-6
v_gene: TRBV3-1/TRBV3-2
d_gene: .
CDR3aa: CASSQGTGIHNSPLHF
CDR3nt: TGTGCCAGCAGCCAGGGAACAGGGATTCATAATTCACCCCTCCACTTT

abundance: .
j_gene: TRBJ2-7
v_gene: TRBV28
d_gene: .
CDR3aa: CASSFPKKGQRPPYEQYF
CDR3nt: TGTGCCAGCAGTTTCCCTAAAAAAGGACAGCGTCCTCCCTACGAGCAGTACTTC

abundance: once
j_gene: TRBJ1-5
v_gene: TRBV28
d_gene: TRBD1
CDR3aa: CASSHQGAGNQPQHF
CDR3nt: TGTGCCAGCAGCCACCAGGGGGCGGGAAATCAGCCCCAGCATTTT

abundance: .
j_gene: TRBJ1-2
v_gene: TRBV7-2
d_gene: TRBD1
CDR3aa: CASSLADRVGYTF
CDR3nt: TGTGCCAGCAGCTTAGCGGACAGGGTCGGCTACACCTTC

abundance: .
j_gene: TRBJ2-2
v_gene: TRBV6-2/TRBV6-3
d_gene: TRBD1
CDR3aa: CASSQGTGGPPGELFF
CDR3nt: TGTGCCAGCAGCCAAGGGACAGGGGGGCCACCCGGGGAGCTGTTTTTT

abundance: .
j_gene: TRBJ2-3
v_gene: TRBV5-1
d_gene: TRBD2
CDR3aa: CASSSSGLANTDTQYF
CDR3nt: TGCGCCAGCAGCTCGTCGGGACTAGCGAACACAGATACGCAGTATTTT

abundance: .
j_gene: TRBJ1-2
v_gene: TRBV28
d_gene: .
CDR3aa: CASIPDGVFGYTF
CDR3nt: TGTGCCAGCATCCCGGACGGGGTTTTTGGCTACACCTTC

abundance: .
j_gene: TRBJ2-7
v_gene: TRBV29-1
d_gene: .
CDR3aa: CSVVEGNYEQYF
CDR3nt: TGCAGCGTTGTCGAGGGAAACTACGAGCAGTACTTC

abundance: .
j_gene: TRBJ1-1
v_gene: TRBV11-2
d_gene: .
CDR3aa: CASSFGGGANSEAFF
CDR3nt: TGTGCCAGCAGTTTCGGCGGGGGGGCGAACTCTGAAGCTTTCTTT

abundance: .
j_gene: TRBJ2-3
v_gene: TRBV6-6
d_gene: .
CDR3aa: CASTGSTDTQYF
CDR3nt: TGTGCCAGCACTGGTAGTACAGATACGCAGTATTTT

abundance: .
j_gene: TRBJ2-1
v_gene: TRBV7-6
d_gene: TRBD2
CDR3aa: CASSPNREAVGYEQFF
CDR3nt: TGTGCCAGCAGCCCTAACCGGGAGGCGGTGGGATATGAGCAGTTCTTC

abundance: .
j_gene: TRBJ2-1
v_gene: TRBV11-1
d_gene: .
CDR3aa: CASSLLDEQFF
CDR3nt: TGTGCCAGCAGCTTATTAGATGAGCAGTTCTTC

abundance: .
j_gene: TRBJ1-1
v_gene: TRBV15
d_gene: .
CDR3aa: CATSRGAHSTEAFF
CDR3nt: TGTGCCACCAGCAGAGGGGCGCACTCCACTGAAGCTTTCTTT

abundance: .
j_gene: TRBJ2-1
v_gene: TRBV6-6
d_gene: TRBD2
CDR3aa: CASSYTAGVLDEQFF
CDR3nt: TGTGCCAGCAGTTACACAGCGGGAGTTCTCGATGAGCAGTTCTTC

abundance: few
j_gene: TRBJ2-7
v_gene: TRBV2
d_gene: .
CDR3aa: CASSEGLGRSSYEQYF
CDR3nt: TGTGCCAGCAGTGAAGGGTTGGGTAGGAGCTCCTACGAGCAGTACTTC

abundance: .
j_gene: TRBJ2-3
v_gene: TRBV6-5
d_gene: TRBD2
CDR3aa: CASTPGTSGSDTQYF
CDR3nt: TGTGCCAGCACCCCCGGGACTAGCGGGTCAGATACGCAGTATTTT

abundance: .
j_gene: TRBJ2-7
v_gene: TRBV6-5
d_gene: TRBD2
CDR3aa: CASSYSGLAGREQYF
CDR3nt: TGTGCCAGCAGTTACTCGGGGCTAGCGGGAAGGGAGCAGTACTTC

abundance: few
j_gene: TRBJ1-1
v_gene: TRBV12-3/TRBV12-4
d_gene: .
CDR3aa: CASSFSGPLGAFF
CDR3nt: TGTGCCAGCAGTTTTAGTGGGCCCTTGGGAGCTTTCTTT

abundance: .
j_gene: TRBJ2-5
v_gene: TRBV5-6
d_gene: TRBD1
CDR3aa: CASSSGQGAETQYF
CDR3nt: TGTGCCAGCAGCTCGGGACAGGGGGCGGAGACCCAGTACTTC

abundance: .
j_gene: TRBJ2-7
v_gene: TRBV7-9
d_gene: .
CDR3aa: CASSLAAHVEQYF
CDR3nt: TGTGCCAGCAGCTTAGCTGCACATGTGGAGCAGTACTTC

abundance: few
j_gene: TRBJ2-7
v_gene: TRBV11-2
d_gene: TRBD1
CDR3aa: CASSLSGTGVAEQYF
CDR3nt: TGTGCCAGCAGCTTATCCGGGACAGGGGTGGCCGAGCAGTACTTC

abundance: .
j_gene: TRBJ2-7
v_gene: TRBV5-1
d_gene: .
CDR3aa: CASSLDATNGVYEQYF
CDR3nt: TGCGCCAGCAGCTTGGACGCGACTAACGGGGTCTACGAGCAGTACTTC

abundance: .
j_gene: TRBJ2-7
v_gene: TRBV20-1
d_gene: .
CDR3aa: CSASRGGSGNEQYF
CDR3nt: TGCAGTGCTAGTCGCGGCGGGTCCGGGAACGAGCAGTACTTC

abundance: .
j_gene: TRBJ2-3
v_gene: TRBV11-2
d_gene: TRBD2
CDR3aa: CASSLTLTSGRPTDTQYF
CDR3nt: TGTGCCAGCAGCCTAACCTTGACTAGCGGGAGGCCAACAGATACGCAGTATTTT

abundance: .
j_gene: TRBJ1-1
v_gene: TRBV19
d_gene: .
CDR3aa: CASQGRGVGTEAFF
CDR3nt: TGTGCCAGTCAGGGGAGGGGAGTGGGCACTGAAGCTTTCTTT

abundance: .
j_gene: TRBJ2-1
v_gene: TRBV18
d_gene: TRBD1
CDR3aa: CASSPPTGTGSYNEQFF
CDR3nt: TGTGCCAGCTCACCACCGACCGGGACAGGGTCCTACAATGAGCAGTTCTTC

abundance: .
j_gene: TRBJ1-1
v_gene: TRBV28
d_gene: .
CDR3aa: CASSLPGVGTEAFF
CDR3nt: TGTGCCAGCAGTCTACCCGGGGTGGGCACTGAAGCTTTCTTT

abundance: .
j_gene: TRBJ2-1
v_gene: TRBV24-1
d_gene: TRBD1
CDR3aa: CATSDIPGTGGGYNEQFF
CDR3nt: TGTGCCACCAGTGACATTCCCGGGACAGGGGGAGGATACAATGAGCAGTTCTTC

abundance: .
j_gene: TRBJ1-1
v_gene: TRBV7-2
d_gene: .
CDR3aa: CASSLILEGEAFF
CDR3nt: TGTGCCAGCAGCTTAATCTTGGAGGGGGAAGCTTTCTTT

abundance: .
j_gene: TRBJ2-2
v_gene: TRBV25-1
d_gene: TRBD1
CDR3aa: CASSQPGTGGGGELFF
CDR3nt: TGTGCCAGCAGCCAGCCCGGGACAGGGGGCGGCGGGGAGCTGTTTTTT

abundance: .
j_gene: TRBJ1-2
v_gene: TRBV5-1
d_gene: .
CDR3aa: CASSLETNGGANYGYTF
CDR3nt: TGCGCCAGCAGCTTGGAGACAAACGGGGGAGCTAACTATGGCTACACCTTC

abundance: .
j_gene: TRBJ2-7
v_gene: TRBV27
d_gene: TRBD1
CDR3aa: CASSHRQGTYEQYF
CDR3nt: TGTGCCAGCAGTCATCGACAGGGGACCTACGAGCAGTACTTC

abundance: .
j_gene: TRBJ2-3
v_gene: TRBV5-8
d_gene: TRBD1
CDR3aa: CASSHSPTGKIGTQYF
CDR3nt: TGTGCCAGCAGCCATTCACCGACAGGGAAGATCGGTACGCAGTATTTT